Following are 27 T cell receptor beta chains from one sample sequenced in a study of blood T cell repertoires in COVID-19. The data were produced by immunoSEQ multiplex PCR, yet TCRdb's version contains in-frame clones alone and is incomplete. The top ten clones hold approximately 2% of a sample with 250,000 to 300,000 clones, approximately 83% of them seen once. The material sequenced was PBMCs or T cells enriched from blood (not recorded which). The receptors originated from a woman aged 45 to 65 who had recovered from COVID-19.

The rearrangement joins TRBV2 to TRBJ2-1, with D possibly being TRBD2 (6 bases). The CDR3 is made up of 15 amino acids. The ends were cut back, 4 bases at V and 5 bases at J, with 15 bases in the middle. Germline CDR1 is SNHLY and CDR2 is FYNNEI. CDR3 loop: CASSAQEGRDNEQFF. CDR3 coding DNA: TGTGCCAGCAGTGCCCAGGAGGGTCGGGACAATGAGCAGTTCTTC.

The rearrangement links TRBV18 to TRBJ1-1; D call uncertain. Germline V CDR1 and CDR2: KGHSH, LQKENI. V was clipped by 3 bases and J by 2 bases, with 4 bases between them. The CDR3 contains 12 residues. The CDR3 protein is CASSPFNTEAFF. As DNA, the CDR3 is TGTGCCAGCTCACCCTTTAACACTGAAGCTTTCTTT.

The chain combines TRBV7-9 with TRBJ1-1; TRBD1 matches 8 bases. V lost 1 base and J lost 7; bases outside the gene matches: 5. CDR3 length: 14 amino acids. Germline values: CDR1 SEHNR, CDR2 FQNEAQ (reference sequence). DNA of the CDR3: TGTGCCAGCAGCTTAGTACAGGGGGTTGATGAAGCTTTCTTT. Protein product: CASSLVQGVDEAFF. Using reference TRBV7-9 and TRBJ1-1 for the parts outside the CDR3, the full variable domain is DTGVSQNPRHKITKRGQNVTFRCDPISEHNRLYWYRQTLGQGPEFLTYFQNEAQLEKSRLLSDRFSAERPKGSFSTLEIQRTEQGDSAMYLCASSLVQGVDEAFFGQGTRLTVV.

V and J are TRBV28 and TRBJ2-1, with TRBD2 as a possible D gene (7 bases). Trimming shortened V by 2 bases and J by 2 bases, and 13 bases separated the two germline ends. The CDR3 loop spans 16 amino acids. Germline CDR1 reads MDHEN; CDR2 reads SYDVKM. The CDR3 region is CASSLVGEGAYNEQFF. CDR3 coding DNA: TGTGCCAGCAGTTTAGTGGGGGAGGGGGCCTACAATGAGCAGTTCTTC.

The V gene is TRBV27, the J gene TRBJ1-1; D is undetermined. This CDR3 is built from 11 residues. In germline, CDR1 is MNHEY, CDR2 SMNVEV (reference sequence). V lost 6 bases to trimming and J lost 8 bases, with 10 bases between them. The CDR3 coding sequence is TGTGCCAGCAGCAACTCGTTCGAAGCTTTCTTT. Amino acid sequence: CASSNSFEAFF.

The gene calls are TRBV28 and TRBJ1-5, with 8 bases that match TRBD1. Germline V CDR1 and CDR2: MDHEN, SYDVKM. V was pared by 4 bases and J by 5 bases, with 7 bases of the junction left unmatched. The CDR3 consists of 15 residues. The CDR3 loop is CASSSPDRDHQPQHF. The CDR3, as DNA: TGTGCCAGCAGTTCGCCGGACAGGGATCATCAGCCCCAGCATTTT.

The CDR3 DNA follows: TGTGCCAGCGCGACAACTAGCGGGCTTTACAATGAGCAGTTCTTC. Translation: CASATTSGLYNEQFF. The rearrangement uses TRBV3-1 (or the pseudogene TRBV3-2) and TRBJ2-1; 9 bases agree with TRBD2. This CDR3 region has 15 residues. Trimming cost V 8 bases and J 4 bases; bases outside gene matches: 9. Germline CDR1 and CDR2: LGHDT and YNNKEL (reference sequence).

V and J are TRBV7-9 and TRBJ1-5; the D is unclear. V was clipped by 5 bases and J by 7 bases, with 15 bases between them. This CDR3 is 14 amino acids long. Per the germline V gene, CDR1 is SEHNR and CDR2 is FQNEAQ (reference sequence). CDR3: CASSLDFLPQPQHF. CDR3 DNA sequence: TGTGCCAGCAGCCTCGACTTCCTCCCCCAGCCCCAGCATTTT. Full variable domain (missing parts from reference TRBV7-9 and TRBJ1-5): DTGVSQNPRHKITKRGQNVTFRCDPISEHNRLYWYRQTLGQGPEFLTYFQNEAQLEKSRLLSDRFSAERPKGSFSTLEIQRTEQGDSAMYLCASSLDFLPQPQHFGDGTRLSIL.

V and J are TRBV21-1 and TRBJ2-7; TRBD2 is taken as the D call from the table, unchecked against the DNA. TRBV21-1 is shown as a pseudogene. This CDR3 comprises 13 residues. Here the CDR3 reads CASSRTLAYEQYF. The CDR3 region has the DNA TGTGCCAGCAGCAGAACTCTCGCCTACGAGCAGTACTTC.

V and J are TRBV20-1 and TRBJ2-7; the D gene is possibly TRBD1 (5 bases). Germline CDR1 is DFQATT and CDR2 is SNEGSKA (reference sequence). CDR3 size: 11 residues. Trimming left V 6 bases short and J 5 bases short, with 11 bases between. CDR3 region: CSARQGNEQYF. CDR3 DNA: TGCAGTGCCCGTCAGGGTAACGAGCAGTACTTC.

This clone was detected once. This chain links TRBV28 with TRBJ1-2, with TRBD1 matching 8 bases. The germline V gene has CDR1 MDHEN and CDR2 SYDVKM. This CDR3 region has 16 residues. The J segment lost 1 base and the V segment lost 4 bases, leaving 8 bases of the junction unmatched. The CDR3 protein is CASSSITGGGNYGYTF. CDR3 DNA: TGTGCCAGCAGTTCAATAACAGGGGGTGGTAACTATGGCTACACCTTC.

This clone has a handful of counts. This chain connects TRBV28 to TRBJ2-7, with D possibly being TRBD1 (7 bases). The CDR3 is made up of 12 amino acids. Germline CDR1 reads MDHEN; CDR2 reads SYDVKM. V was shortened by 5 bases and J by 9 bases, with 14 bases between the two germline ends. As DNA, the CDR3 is TGTGCCAGCAGTCGACAGGGACTCGGGCAGTACTTC. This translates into CASSRQGLGQYF.

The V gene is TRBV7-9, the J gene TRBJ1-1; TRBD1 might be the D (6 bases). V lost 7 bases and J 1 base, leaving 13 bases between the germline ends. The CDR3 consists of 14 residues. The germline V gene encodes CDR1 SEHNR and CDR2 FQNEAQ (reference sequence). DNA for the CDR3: TGTGCCAGCATCCGAGGGGGAGAGAACACTGAAGCTTTCTTT. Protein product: CASIRGGENTEAFF.

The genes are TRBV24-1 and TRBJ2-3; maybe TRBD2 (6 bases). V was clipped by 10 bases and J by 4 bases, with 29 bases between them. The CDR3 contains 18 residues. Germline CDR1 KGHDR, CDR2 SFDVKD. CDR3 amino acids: CATIPRGAGMPAPDTQYF. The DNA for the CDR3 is TGTGCCACAATACCTCGTGGGGCGGGGATGCCGGCCCCAGATACGCAGTATTTT.

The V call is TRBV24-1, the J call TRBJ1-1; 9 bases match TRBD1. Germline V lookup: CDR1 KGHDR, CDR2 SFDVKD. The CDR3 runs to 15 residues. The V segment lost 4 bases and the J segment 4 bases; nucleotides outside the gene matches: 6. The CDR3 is CATSEETGGVTEAFF. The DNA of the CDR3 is TGTGCCACCAGTGAAGAGACAGGGGGAGTCACTGAAGCTTTCTTT.

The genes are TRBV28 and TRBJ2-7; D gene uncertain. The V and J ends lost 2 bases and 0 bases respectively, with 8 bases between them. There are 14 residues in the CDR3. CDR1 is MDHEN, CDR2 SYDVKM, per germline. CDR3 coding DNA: TGTGCCAGCAGTTTAATTCCGAGCTCCTACGAGCAGTACTTC. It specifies CASSLIPSSYEQYF.

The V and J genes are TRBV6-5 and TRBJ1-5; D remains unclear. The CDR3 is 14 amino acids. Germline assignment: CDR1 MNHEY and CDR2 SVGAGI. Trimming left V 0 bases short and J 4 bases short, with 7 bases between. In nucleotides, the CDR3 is TGTGCCAGCAGTTACTCCGACGGGAATCAGCCCCAGCATTTT. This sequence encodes CASSYSDGNQPQHF.

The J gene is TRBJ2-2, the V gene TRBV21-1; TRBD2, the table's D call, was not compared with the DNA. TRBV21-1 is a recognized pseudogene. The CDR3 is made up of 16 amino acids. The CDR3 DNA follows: TGTGCCAGCAGCAAAGGAATTAAGGGAGTAGACGGGGAGCTGTTTTTT. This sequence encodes CASSKGIKGVDGELFF.

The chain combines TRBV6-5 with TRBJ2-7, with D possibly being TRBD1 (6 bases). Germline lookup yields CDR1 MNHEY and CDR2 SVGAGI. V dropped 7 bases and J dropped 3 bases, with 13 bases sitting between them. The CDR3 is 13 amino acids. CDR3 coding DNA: TGTGCCAGCAACCCCACAGGGATCTACGAGCAGTACTTC. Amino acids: CASNPTGIYEQYF.

The CDR3: CASKKTSGAYNEQFF. CDR3 sequence (DNA): TGTGCCAGCAAAAAGACTAGCGGAGCTTACAATGAGCAGTTCTTC. The chain carries TRBV2 and TRBJ2-1; 9 bases match TRBD2. The V gene's germline CDR1 is SNHLY and CDR2 FYNNEI. J lost 4 bases, V lost 7 bases, and 8 bases had no gene match. The CDR3 has 15 residues.

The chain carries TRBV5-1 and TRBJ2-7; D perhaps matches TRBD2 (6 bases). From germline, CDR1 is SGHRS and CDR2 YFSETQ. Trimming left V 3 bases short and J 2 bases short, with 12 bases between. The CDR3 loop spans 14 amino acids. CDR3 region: CASSYGGLAYEQYF. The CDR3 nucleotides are TGCGCCAGCAGCTATGGAGGGCTAGCCTACGAGCAGTACTTC.

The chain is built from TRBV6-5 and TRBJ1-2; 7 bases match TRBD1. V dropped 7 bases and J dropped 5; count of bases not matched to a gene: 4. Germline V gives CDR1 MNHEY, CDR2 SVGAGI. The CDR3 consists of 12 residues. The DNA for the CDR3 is TGTGCCAGCAAGCCGACAGGGTATGGCTACACCTTC. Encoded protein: CASKPTGYGYTF.

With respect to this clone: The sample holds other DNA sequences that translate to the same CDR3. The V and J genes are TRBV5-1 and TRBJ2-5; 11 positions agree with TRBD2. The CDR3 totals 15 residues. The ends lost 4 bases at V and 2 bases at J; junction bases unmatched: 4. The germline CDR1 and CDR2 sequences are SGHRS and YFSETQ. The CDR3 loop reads CASSLGTSGQETQYF. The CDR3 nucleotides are TGCGCCAGCAGCCTCGGGACTAGCGGACAAGAGACCCAGTACTTC. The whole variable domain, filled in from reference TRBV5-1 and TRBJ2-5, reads KAGVTQTPRYLIKTRGQQVTLSCSPISGHRSVSWYQQTPGQGLQFLFEYFSETQRNKGNFPGRFSGRQFSNSRSEMNVSTLELGDSALYLCASSLGTSGQETQYFGPGTRLLVL.

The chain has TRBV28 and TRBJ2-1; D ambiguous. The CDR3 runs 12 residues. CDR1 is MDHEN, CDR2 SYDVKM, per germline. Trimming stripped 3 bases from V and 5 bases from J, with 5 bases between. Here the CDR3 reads CASSLADNEQFF. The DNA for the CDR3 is TGTGCCAGCAGTTTGGCGGACAATGAGCAGTTCTTC.

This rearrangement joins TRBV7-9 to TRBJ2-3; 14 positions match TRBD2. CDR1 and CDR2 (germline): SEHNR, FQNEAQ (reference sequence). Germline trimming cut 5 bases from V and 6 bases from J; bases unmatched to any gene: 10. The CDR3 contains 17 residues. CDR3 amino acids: CASSPPTSGRAGDTQYF. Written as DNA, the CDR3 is TGTGCCAGCAGCCCGCCGACTAGCGGGAGGGCCGGGGATACGCAGTATTTT.

The CDR3 region has the DNA TGTGCCTGGAGCTTCGGACCAGGAGGTCAAGGTTTCTTT. Translating it yields CAWSFGPGGQGFF. The chain is built from TRBV30 and TRBJ1-1; no clear D gene. The germline V gene has CDR1 GTSNPN and CDR2 SVGIG (reference sequence). Trimming pared 3 bases from V and 13 bases from J, leaving 21 bases between. This CDR3 comprises 13 residues.

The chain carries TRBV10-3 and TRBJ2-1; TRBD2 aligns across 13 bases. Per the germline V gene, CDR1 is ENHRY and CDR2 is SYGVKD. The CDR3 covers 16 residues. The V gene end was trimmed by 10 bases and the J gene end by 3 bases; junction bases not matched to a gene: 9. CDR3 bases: TGTGCCAGCAACGAGGGGACTAGCGGGAACTACAATGAGCAGTTCTTC. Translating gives CASNEGTSGNYNEQFF.